The rows below give T cell receptor beta chains drawn from one sample of a study of blood T cells in healthy people across ages. TCRdb ran MiXCR on the 5' RACE reads and lists one entry per CDR3 protein. Of 700,000 to 900,000 distinct CDR3 sequences in the sample, 20% to 30% were seen once. The same specimen was also included in a second study, on T cells of mothers and their children.

Source material: blood. These receptors were taken from a boy aged 5-17 years in good health. CDR3s include the opening cysteine and the closing phenylalanine or tryptophan. Each record gives: CDR3 length, J gene, V gene, D gene, clone size, CDR3 DNA, CDR3 protein. The D gene is left open where the match is weak. Not every row has a clone size; where given, it reads once, few, many or a size class.

length: 12
J: TRBJ2-7
V: TRBV12-3/TRBV12-4
D: -
size: many
DNA: TGTGCCAGCAGCTTGGGGGCCTACGAGCAGTACTTC
CDR3: CASSLGAYEQYF

length: 15
J: TRBJ2-7
V: TRBV18
D: TRBD2
size: few
DNA: TGTGCCAGCTCACCACCCGGGACTAGCTTGAGGGAGCAGTACTTC
CDR3: CASSPPGTSLREQYF

length: 13
J: TRBJ2-1
V: TRBV12-3/TRBV12-4
D: -
size: few
DNA: TGTGCCAGCACCCTCTCGGGGTACAATGAGCAGTTCTTC
CDR3: CASTLSGYNEQFF

length: 12
J: TRBJ1-1
V: TRBV11-2
D: -
size: -
DNA: TGTGCCAATCGGGTGCCGAACACTGAAGCTTTCTTT
CDR3: CANRVPNTEAFF

length: 14
J: TRBJ2-1
V: TRBV18
D: -
size: -
DNA: TGTGCCAGCTCACCATCCAACAGGGAAAATGAGCAGTTCTTC
CDR3: CASSPSNRENEQFF

length: 13
J: TRBJ2-3
V: TRBV2
D: TRBD2
size: -
DNA: TGTGCCAGCGTAGCGGGAGGGCCGGATACGCGGTATTTT
CDR3: CASVAGGPDTRYF

length: 16
J: TRBJ1-6
V: TRBV6-1
D: TRBD1
size: few
DNA: TGTGCCAGCTCCAGAGGGGGCCTCTCCTATAATTCACCCCTCCACTTT
CDR3: CASSRGGLSYNSPLHF

length: 14
J: TRBJ2-5
V: TRBV12-3/TRBV12-4
D: TRBD1
size: few
DNA: TGTGCCAGCAGACTAACATGGACAGGCGAGACCCAGTACTTC
CDR3: CASRLTWTGETQYF

length: 15
J: TRBJ2-6
V: TRBV7-3
D: -
size: -
DNA: TGTGCCAGCAGCTTAAGGGCGACCGGGGCCAACGTCCTGACTTTC
CDR3: CASSLRATGANVLTF

length: 14
J: TRBJ2-2
V: TRBV5-1
D: -
size: -
DNA: TGCGCCAGCAGTACCTACATACAGGGCGGGGAGCTGTTTTTT
CDR3: CASSTYIQGGELFF

length: 14
J: TRBJ1-6
V: TRBV7-6
D: -
size: -
DNA: TGTGCCAGCAGCTTAAGGGTGGAGAATTCACCCCTCCACTTT
CDR3: CASSLRVENSPLHF

length: 16
J: TRBJ2-3
V: TRBV11-2
D: -
size: -
DNA: TGTGCCAGCAGCTTAGAAGGGTCAATAAGCACAGATACGCAGTATTTT
CDR3: CASSLEGSISTDTQYF

length: 12
J: TRBJ1-4
V: TRBV20-1
D: -
size: -
DNA: TGCAGTGTGGGTGCAGCTAATGAAAAACTGTTTTTT
CDR3: CSVGAANEKLFF

length: 14
J: TRBJ2-7
V: TRBV5-1
D: -
size: -
DNA: TGCGCCAGCAGCTTGGTAGGTTCTCAGTACGAGCAGTACTTC
CDR3: CASSLVGSQYEQYF

length: 14
J: TRBJ2-5
V: TRBV2
D: TRBD2
size: -
DNA: TGTGCCAGCGTTGGCAGCGGGGACCAAGAGACCCAGTACTTC
CDR3: CASVGSGDQETQYF

length: 11
J: TRBJ2-3
V: TRBV27
D: -
size: -
DNA: TGTGCCAGCAGGTCGCGTCGGGGGCAGTATTTT
CDR3: CASRSRRGQYF

length: 15
J: TRBJ2-7
V: TRBV20-1
D: TRBD2
size: -
DNA: TGCAGTGCTCACTATCCGGGACTAGCGGGAGTCGAGCAGTACTTC
CDR3: CSAHYPGLAGVEQYF

length: 11
J: TRBJ2-4
V: TRBV29-1
D: -
size: few
DNA: TGCAGCGTTGCCCTCGGGGGCATTCAGTACTTC
CDR3: CSVALGGIQYF

length: 15
J: TRBJ2-5
V: TRBV28
D: TRBD1
size: -
DNA: TGTGCCAGCAGTGGCCCGGACAGGGGAGCAGAGACCCAGTACTTC
CDR3: CASSGPDRGAETQYF

length: 15
J: TRBJ1-1
V: TRBV10-3
D: TRBD1
size: -
DNA: TGTGCCATCAGTGGGACAGGGGGCGCGAACACTGAAGCTTTCTTT
CDR3: CAISGTGGANTEAFF

length: 14
J: TRBJ2-3
V: TRBV5-1
D: -
size: few
DNA: TGCGCCAGCAGCTTGGACGGAGTTACGGATACGCAGTATTTT
CDR3: CASSLDGVTDTQYF

length: 13
J: TRBJ2-1
V: TRBV14
D: -
size: -
DNA: TGTGCCAGCAGTGACACATATAACAATGAGCAGTTCTTC
CDR3: CASSDTYNNEQFF

length: 14
J: TRBJ1-4
V: TRBV12-5
D: -
size: few
DNA: TGTGCTAGTGGCCTGACAGGTACTATGAAAAAACTGTTTTTT
CDR3: CASGLTGTMKKLFF

length: 19
J: TRBJ2-6
V: TRBV14
D: TRBD1
size: -
DNA: TGTGCCAGCAGCCATTATACTGGGACAGGGGTGTCTGGGGCCAACGTCCTGACTTTC
CDR3: CASSHYTGTGVSGANVLTF

length: 14
J: TRBJ1-1
V: TRBV6-5
D: TRBD1
size: -
DNA: TGTGCCAGCAGGACCGGGACAGTACATACTGAAGCTTTCTTT
CDR3: CASRTGTVHTEAFF

length: 17
J: TRBJ2-1
V: TRBV7-6
D: TRBD2
size: -
DNA: TGTGCCAGCAGCTCCTTTCCCCTAGCGGGGGGTTACAATGAGCAGTTCTTC
CDR3: CASSSFPLAGGYNEQFF

length: 15
J: TRBJ1-3
V: TRBV5-1
D: -
size: -
DNA: TGCGCCAGCAGCTTCGACGGCAACTCTGGAAACACCATATATTTT
CDR3: CASSFDGNSGNTIYF

length: 17
J: TRBJ1-4
V: TRBV11-2
D: -
size: few
DNA: TGTGCCAGCAGCTCCGGGCGGCTGTTGCTCCCGGGCGGAAAACTGTTTTTT
CDR3: CASSSGRLLLPGGKLFF

length: 14
J: TRBJ2-7
V: TRBV9
D: -
size: few
DNA: TGTGCCAGCAGCGTAGAATCCTACTCCTACGAGCAGTACTTC
CDR3: CASSVESYSYEQYF

length: 13
J: TRBJ2-5
V: TRBV18
D: TRBD1
size: -
DNA: TGTGCCAGCTCGACAGGGAACCAAGAGACCCAGTACTTC
CDR3: CASSTGNQETQYF

length: 16
J: TRBJ2-5
V: TRBV13
D: -
size: -
DNA: TGTGCCAGCAGCTTGTCCCTAGTGAGCTCCTACAATGAGCAGTCCTTC
CDR3: CASSLSLVSSYNEQSF

length: 15
J: TRBJ2-5
V: TRBV29-1
D: -
size: few
DNA: TGCGGCGTTGCTAATCCTGGGGATTGGCAAGAGACCCAGTACTTC
CDR3: CGVANPGDWQETQYF

length: 17
J: TRBJ2-1
V: TRBV12-3/TRBV12-4
D: TRBD2
size: -
DNA: TGTGCCAGCAGTTTAGTAGCGGGCCTGAGCTCCTACAATGAGCAGTTCTTC
CDR3: CASSLVAGLSSYNEQFF

length: 16
J: TRBJ1-2
V: TRBV29-1
D: -
size: -
DNA: TGCAGCGTTCGAATCCAGGCAGGCCGGACTGACTATGGCTACACCTTC
CDR3: CSVRIQAGRTDYGYTF

length: 14
J: TRBJ2-3
V: TRBV12-3/TRBV12-4
D: -
size: -
DNA: TGTGCCAGCAGTTTTGGGGGGGGCCCGGATACGCAGTATTTT
CDR3: CASSFGGGPDTQYF

length: 13
J: TRBJ1-5
V: TRBV5-1
D: -
size: many
DNA: TGCGCCAGCAGCTTGGTCGGGGATCAGCCCCAGCATTTT
CDR3: CASSLVGDQPQHF

length: 13
J: TRBJ1-2
V: TRBV4-1
D: -
size: -
DNA: TGCGCCAGCAGCCAATGGGGACCGGATGGCTACATCTTC
CDR3: CASSQWGPDGYIF

length: 13
J: TRBJ1-4
V: TRBV12-3/TRBV12-4
D: TRBD1
size: many
DNA: TGTGCCAGCAGGGCCCAGGGGGGCGAAAAACTGTTTTTT
CDR3: CASRAQGGEKLFF

length: 14
J: TRBJ2-7
V: TRBV10-3
D: TRBD1
size: many
DNA: TGTGCCATCAGTGAAGGGACAGGGGGCTACGAGCAGTACTTC
CDR3: CAISEGTGGYEQYF

length: 15
J: TRBJ1-2
V: TRBV6-5
D: -
size: -
DNA: TGTGCCAGCAGTTTCTCGACTCGAGAAGGGTATGGCTACACCTTC
CDR3: CASSFSTREGYGYTF

length: 14
J: TRBJ1-6
V: TRBV20-1
D: -
size: -
DNA: TGCAGTGCTTACATTCAGGGTGGGAATTCACCCCTCCACTTT
CDR3: CSAYIQGGNSPLHF

length: 12
J: TRBJ2-1
V: TRBV12-3/TRBV12-4
D: -
size: -
DNA: TGTGCCAGCAGTTCCCCCGACCAGAAGGGGGTCTTC
CDR3: CASSSPDQKGVF

length: 16
J: TRBJ2-7
V: TRBV12-3/TRBV12-4
D: TRBD2
size: -
DNA: TGTGCCAGCAGTTTAAGGCTAGCGGGAGGCTCCTACGAGCAGTACTTC
CDR3: CASSLRLAGGSYEQYF

length: 14
J: TRBJ2-5
V: TRBV5-1
D: -
size: -
DNA: TGCGCCAGCAGCTTGGGGAGAGAAAGAGAGACCCAGTACTTC
CDR3: CASSLGRERETQYF

length: 13
J: TRBJ2-7
V: TRBV10-3
D: TRBD1
size: few
DNA: TGTGCCATCAGTGAAACAGGGGACAGCGAGCAGTACTTC
CDR3: CAISETGDSEQYF

length: 14
J: TRBJ2-1
V: TRBV6-5
D: TRBD2
size: few
DNA: TGTGCCAGCACCCGCGGGGGAGCCTACAATGAGCAGTTCTTC
CDR3: CASTRGGAYNEQFF

length: 15
J: TRBJ2-5
V: TRBV2
D: TRBD2
size: few
DNA: TGTGCCAGCAGCGAAGGCGGTAGCGGGTGGGAGACCCAGTACTTC
CDR3: CASSEGGSGWETQYF

length: 12
J: TRBJ2-5
V: TRBV10-3
D: -
size: many
DNA: TGTGCCATCAGCGACAGAGGGGAGACCCAGTACTTC
CDR3: CAISDRGETQYF

length: 14
J: TRBJ1-2
V: TRBV7-2
D: TRBD1
size: few
DNA: TGTGCCAGCAGCCCACTTACAGGGGGTGGCGGCTACACCTTC
CDR3: CASSPLTGGGGYTF

length: 16
J: TRBJ2-5
V: TRBV20-1
D: TRBD2
size: -
DNA: TGCAGTGCTAGAGCTCTAGCGGGGGACCTGAAAGAGACCCAGTACTTC
CDR3: CSARALAGDLKETQYF

length: 17
J: TRBJ2-6
V: TRBV19
D: -
size: -
DNA: TGTGCCAGTAGTATCGCAGGGCCGGCCTCTGGGGCCAACGTCCTGACTTTC
CDR3: CASSIAGPASGANVLTF

length: 14
J: TRBJ1-1
V: TRBV6-1
D: -
size: -
DNA: TGTGCCAGCAGTGAATCCCGCGGGAACACTGAAGCTTTCTTT
CDR3: CASSESRGNTEAFF

length: 12
J: TRBJ2-5
V: TRBV12-3/TRBV12-4
D: -
size: -
DNA: TGTGCCAGCAGCAGTTTGGGTGCGAAGCAGTACTTC
CDR3: CASSSLGAKQYF